This T cell receptor (beta chain) derives from a study of cytomegalovirus exposure and HLA in healthy donors. The PCR was carried out with 60 Vbeta primers and 13 Jbeta primers. Clones were read by immunoSEQ multiplex PCR, and TCRdb kept only the in-frame ones, dropping some. This table holds approximately 100,000 clones, 70% to 80% found once. Sequencing was done on a sample of PBMCs. This clonotype originated in a human donor in good health.

Here the CDR3 DNA reads TGTGCCAGCAGCCATGGGACTCCTTCTACCTACGAGCAGTACTTC. The encoded protein is CASSHGTPSTYEQYF. The chain recombines TRBV7-8 with TRBJ2-7, with D possibly being TRBD2 (6 bases). With 5 bases removed from V and 2 bases from J, the gap between germline ends came to 16 bases. The germline V gene encodes CDR1 SGHVS and CDR2 FQNEAQ. The CDR3 length is 15 residues. Full variable domain (missing parts from reference TRBV7-8 and TRBJ2-7): GAGVSQSPRYKVAKRGQDVALRCDPISGHVSLFWYQQALGQGPEFLTYFQNEAQLDKSGLPSDRFFAERPEGSVSTLKIQRTQQEDSAVYLCASSHGTPSTYEQYFGPGTRLTVT.